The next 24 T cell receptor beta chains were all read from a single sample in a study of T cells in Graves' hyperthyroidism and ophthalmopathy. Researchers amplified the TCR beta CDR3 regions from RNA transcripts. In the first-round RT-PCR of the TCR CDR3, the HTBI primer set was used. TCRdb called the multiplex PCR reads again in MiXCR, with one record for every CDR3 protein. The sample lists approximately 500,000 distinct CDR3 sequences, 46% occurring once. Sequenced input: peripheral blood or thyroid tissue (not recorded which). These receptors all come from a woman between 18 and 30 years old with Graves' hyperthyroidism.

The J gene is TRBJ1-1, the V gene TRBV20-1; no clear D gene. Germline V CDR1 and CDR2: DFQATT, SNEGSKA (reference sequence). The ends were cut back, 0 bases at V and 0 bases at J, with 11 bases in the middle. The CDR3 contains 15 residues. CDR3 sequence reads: CSARDREGMNTEAFF. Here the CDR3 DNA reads TGCAGTGCTAGAGATCGGGAGGGAATGAACACTGAAGCTTTCTTT.

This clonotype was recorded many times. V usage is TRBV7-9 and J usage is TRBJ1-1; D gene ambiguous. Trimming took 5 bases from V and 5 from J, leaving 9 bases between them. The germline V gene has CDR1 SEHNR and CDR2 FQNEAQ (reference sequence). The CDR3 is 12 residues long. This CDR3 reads CASSQMRTEAFF. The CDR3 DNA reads TGTGCCAGCAGCCAGATGAGGACTGAAGCTTTCTTT.

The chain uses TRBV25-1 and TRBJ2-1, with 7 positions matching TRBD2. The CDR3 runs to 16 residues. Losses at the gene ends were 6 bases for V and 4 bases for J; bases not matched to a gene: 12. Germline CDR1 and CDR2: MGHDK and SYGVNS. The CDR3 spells CASSQEAGLQYNEQFF. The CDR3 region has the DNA TGTGCCAGCAGCCAGGAGGCGGGACTACAGTACAATGAGCAGTTCTTC.

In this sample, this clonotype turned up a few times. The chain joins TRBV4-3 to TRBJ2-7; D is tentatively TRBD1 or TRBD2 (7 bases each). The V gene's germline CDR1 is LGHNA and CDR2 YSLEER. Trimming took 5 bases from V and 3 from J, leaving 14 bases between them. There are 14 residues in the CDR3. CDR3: CASSGTAGIYEQYF. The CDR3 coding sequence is TGCGCCAGCAGCGGGACAGCGGGAATCTACGAGCAGTACTTC.

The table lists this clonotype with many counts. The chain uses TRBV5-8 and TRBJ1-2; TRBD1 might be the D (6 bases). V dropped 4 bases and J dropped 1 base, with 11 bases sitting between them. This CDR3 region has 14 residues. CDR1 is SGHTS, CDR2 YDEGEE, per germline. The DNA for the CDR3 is TGTGCCAGCAGCAACAGGGACCTTAACTATGGCTACACCTTC. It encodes CASSNRDLNYGYTF.

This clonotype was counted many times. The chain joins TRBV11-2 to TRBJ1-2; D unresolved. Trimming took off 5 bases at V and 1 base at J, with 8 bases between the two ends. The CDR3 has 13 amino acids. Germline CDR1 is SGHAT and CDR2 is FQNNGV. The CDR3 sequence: CASSPDYNYGYTF. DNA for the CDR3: TGTGCCAGCAGCCCAGACTATAACTATGGCTACACCTTC.

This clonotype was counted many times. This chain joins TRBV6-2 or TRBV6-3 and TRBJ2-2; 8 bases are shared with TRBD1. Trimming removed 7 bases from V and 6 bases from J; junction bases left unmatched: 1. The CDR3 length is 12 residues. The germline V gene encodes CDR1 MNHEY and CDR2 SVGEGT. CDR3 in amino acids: CASMTGAGELFF. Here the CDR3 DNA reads TGTGCCAGCATGACAGGGGCCGGGGAGCTGTTTTTT.

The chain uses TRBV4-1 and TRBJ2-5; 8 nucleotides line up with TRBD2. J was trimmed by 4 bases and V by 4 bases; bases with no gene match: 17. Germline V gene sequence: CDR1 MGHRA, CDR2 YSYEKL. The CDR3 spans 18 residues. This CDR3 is CASSPPTAGLARTETQYF. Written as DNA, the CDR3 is TGCGCCAGCAGCCCCCCGACAGCCGGACTAGCTCGGACAGAGACCCAGTACTTC.

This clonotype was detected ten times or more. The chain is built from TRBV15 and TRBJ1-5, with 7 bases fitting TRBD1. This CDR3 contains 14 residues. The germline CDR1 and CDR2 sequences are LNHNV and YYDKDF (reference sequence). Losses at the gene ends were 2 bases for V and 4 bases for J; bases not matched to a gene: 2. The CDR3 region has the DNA TGTGCCACCAGCAGACAACAGGGGAATCAGCCCCAGCATTTT. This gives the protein CATSRQQGNQPQHF.

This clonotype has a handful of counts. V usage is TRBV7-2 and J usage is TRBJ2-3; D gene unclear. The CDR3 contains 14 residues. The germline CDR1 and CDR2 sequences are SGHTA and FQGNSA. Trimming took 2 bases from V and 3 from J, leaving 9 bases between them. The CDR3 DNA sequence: TGTGCCAGCAGCTTATATGAGGAAACAGATACGCAGTATTTT. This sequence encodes CASSLYEETDTQYF. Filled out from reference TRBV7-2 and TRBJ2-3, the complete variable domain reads GAGVSQSPSNKVTEKGKDVELRCDPISGHTALYWYRQSLGQGLEFLIYFQGNSAPDKSGLPSDRFSAERTGGSVSTLTIQRTQQEDSAVYLCASSLYEETDTQYFGPGTRLTVL.

The CDR3 is CASSSGTGTNYGYTF. CDR3 nucleotide sequence: TGTGCCAGCAGTTCCGGGACAGGGACCAACTATGGCTACACCTTC. J is TRBJ1-2 and V is TRBV6-5; 9 nucleotides agree with TRBD1. This CDR3 region has 15 residues. V trimming: 4 bases; J trimming: 2 bases; junction bases outside the gene matches: 5. Germline values: CDR1 MNHEY, CDR2 SVGAGI.

The CDR3: CASSSLDRGFGANVLTF. The CDR3 coding sequence is TGTGCCAGCAGCTCACTGGACAGGGGCTTTGGGGCCAACGTCCTGACTTTC. The chain is built from TRBV7-9 and TRBJ2-6; 9 nucleotides agree with TRBD1. The CDR3 is made up of 17 amino acids. V lost 4 bases to trimming and J lost 3 bases; unmatched junction nucleotides: 7. Looked up from germline, CDR1 is SEHNR and CDR2 is FQNEAQ (reference sequence).

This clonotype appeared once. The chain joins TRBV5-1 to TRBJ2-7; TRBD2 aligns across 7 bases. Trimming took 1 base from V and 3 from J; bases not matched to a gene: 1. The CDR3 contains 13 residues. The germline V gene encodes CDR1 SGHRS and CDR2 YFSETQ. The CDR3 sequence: CASSLTSVYEQYF. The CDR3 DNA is TGCGCCAGCAGCTTGACTAGCGTCTACGAGCAGTACTTC.

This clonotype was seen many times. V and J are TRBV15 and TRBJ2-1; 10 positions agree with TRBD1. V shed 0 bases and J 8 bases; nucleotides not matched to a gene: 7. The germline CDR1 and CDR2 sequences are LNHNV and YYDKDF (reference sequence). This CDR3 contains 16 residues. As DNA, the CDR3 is TGTGCCACCAGCAGAGACGGGACAGGGGTCGTCGATGAGCAGTTCTTC. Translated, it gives CATSRDGTGVVDEQFF.

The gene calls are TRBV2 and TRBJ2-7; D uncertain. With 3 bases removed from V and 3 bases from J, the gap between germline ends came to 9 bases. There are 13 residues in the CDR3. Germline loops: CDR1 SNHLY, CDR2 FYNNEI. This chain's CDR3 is CASSENSHYEQYF. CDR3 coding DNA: TGTGCCAGCAGTGAGAACTCCCACTACGAGCAGTACTTC.

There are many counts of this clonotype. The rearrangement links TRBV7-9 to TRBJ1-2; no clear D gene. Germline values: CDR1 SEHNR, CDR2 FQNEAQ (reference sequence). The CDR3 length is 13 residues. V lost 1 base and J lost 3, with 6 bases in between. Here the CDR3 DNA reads TGTGCCAGCAGCTTAGGCAGAGACTATGGCTACACCTTC. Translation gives CASSLGRDYGYTF.

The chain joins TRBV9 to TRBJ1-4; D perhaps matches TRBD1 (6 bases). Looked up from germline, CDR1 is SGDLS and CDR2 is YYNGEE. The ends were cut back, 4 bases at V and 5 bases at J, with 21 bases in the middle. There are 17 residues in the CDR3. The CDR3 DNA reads TGTGCCAGCAGCTCCAGGACTAGCGGGACAAGGAATGAAAAACTGTTTTTT. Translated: CASSSRTSGTRNEKLFF.

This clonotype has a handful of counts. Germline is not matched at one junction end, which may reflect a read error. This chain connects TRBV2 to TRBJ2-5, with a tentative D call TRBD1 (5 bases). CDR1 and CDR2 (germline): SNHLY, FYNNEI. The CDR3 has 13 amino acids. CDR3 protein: CASREGHLETQYF. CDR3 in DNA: TGTGCCAGCAGAGAAGGACATTTAGAGACCCAGTACTTC.

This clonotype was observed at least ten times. The CDR3, as DNA: TGTGCCAGCAGCAACAGGGATCGGACTGAAGCTTTCTTT. It codes for CASSNRDRTEAFF. The chain employs TRBV6-5 and TRBJ1-1, with D perhaps matching TRBD1 (6 bases). This CDR3 spans 13 amino acids. Between the trimmed V and J ends, which lost 6 bases and 5 bases, there was a span of 13 bases. Germline V gene sequence: CDR1 MNHEY, CDR2 SVGAGI.

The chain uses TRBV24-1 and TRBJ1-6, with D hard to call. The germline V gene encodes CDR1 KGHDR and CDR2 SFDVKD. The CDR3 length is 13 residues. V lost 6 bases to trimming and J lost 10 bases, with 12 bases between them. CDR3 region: CATSFGEDSPLHF. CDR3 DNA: TGTGCCACCAGTTTTGGGGAGGACTCACCCCTCCACTTT.

The CDR3 reads CASSLTGIGQPQHF. Written as DNA, the CDR3 is TGTGCCAGCAGCCTGACAGGGATCGGTCAGCCCCAGCATTTT. The gene calls are TRBV9 and TRBJ1-5; TRBD1 matches 7 bases. This CDR3 spans 14 amino acids. Trimming at V came to 4 bases and at J to 6 bases, leaving 7 bases not matched to a gene. Germline V gene lookup returns CDR1 SGDLS and CDR2 YYNGEE.

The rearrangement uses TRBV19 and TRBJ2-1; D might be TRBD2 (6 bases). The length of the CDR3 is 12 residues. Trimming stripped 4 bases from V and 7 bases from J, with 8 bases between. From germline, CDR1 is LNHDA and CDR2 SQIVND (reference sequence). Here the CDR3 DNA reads TGTGCCAGTAGTAAGACTAGAAATGAGCAGTTCTTC. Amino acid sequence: CASSKTRNEQFF.

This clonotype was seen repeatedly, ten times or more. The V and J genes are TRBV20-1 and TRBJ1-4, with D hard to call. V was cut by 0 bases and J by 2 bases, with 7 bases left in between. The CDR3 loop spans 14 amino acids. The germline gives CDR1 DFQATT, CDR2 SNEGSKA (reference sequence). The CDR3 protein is CSAREFSTNEKLFF. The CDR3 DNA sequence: TGCAGTGCTAGAGAATTTTCGACTAATGAAAAACTGTTTTTT.

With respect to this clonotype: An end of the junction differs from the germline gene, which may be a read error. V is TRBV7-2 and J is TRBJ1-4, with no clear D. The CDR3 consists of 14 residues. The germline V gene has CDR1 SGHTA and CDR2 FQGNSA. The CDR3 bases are TGTGCCGGCAGCCTCCGGGCTCCCCTTGAAAAACTGTTTTTT. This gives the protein CAGSLRAPLEKLFF.